This paragraph covers one TCR beta chain sequence. The CDR3 is made up of 13 amino acids. V lost 5 bases and J lost 0, with 7 bases in between. The V gene's germline CDR1 is SGHTA and CDR2 FQGNSA. The sample comes from a study of shared clonotypes between healthy human individuals. Unsorted PBMC replicate PCRs used roughly 300 ng DNA, 25,000 to 30,000 T cell genomes. Repertoires were generated with immunoSEQ multiplex PCR, while TCRdb's copy carries only in-frame clones and drops some. The data hold some 500,000 clones, with around 79% observed a single time. This sequence joins TRBV7-2 and TRBJ2-5; D call uncertain. The TCR sequence derives from a middle-aged woman in good health. Some clones in this sample may be carry-over from other donors' samples. Sequencing was carried out using PBMCs. The CDR3 sequence: CASSPQYQETQYF. The CDR3 nucleotides are TGTGCCAGCAGCCCTCAGTACCAAGAGACCCAGTACTTC.